A selection of T cell receptor beta chains follows, all from one sample in a study of cytomegalovirus exposure and HLA in healthy donors. Measured with immunoSEQ multiplex PCR; TCRdb has only the in-frame clones, and not every one. The sample has tens of thousands of clones, roughly 67% seen once. The sample was PBMCs. All receptors derive from a man aged 45-60 years in good health and CMV-seronegative. Each CDR3 is given with its conserved first and last residue. A D gene is named only where the DNA matches it firmly. Where a row states a size, it is once, few, many or the class of an expanded clone; other rows omit it.

>TRBJ2-7|13|TRBV14|few|NA
TGTGCCAGCAGCCTCAGTCCCTCCTACGAGCAGTACTTC
CASSLSPSYEQYF
>TRBJ2-7|14|TRBV7-3|NA|TRBD2
TGTGCCAGCAGCTTAACGGGACCGGGGGGGGAGCAGTACTTC
CASSLTGPGGEQYF
>TRBJ1-1|13|TRBV29-1|NA|NA
TGCAGCATTGAACAGGGTTTGAACACTGAAGCTTTCTTT
CSIEQGLNTEAFF
>TRBJ2-7|13|TRBV6-1|NA|TRBD1
TGTGCCAGCAAAGGGACAGGGGGATCCGAGCAGTACTTC
CASKGTGGSEQYF
>TRBJ2-7|15|TRBV6-1|NA|TRBD2
TGTGCCAGCAGTCCCAAGCGGGGGGAATCCTACGAGCAGTACTTC
CASSPKRGESYEQYF
>TRBJ2-1|15|TRBV28|NA|NA
TGTGCCAGCAGTCCGAAACCGACAGGCTACAATGAGCAGTTCTTC
CASSPKPTGYNEQFF
>TRBJ1-2|16|TRBV5-4|NA|NA
TGTGCCAGCAGCTTGCTGGCAGGGAAGGGGAGGTATGGCTACACCTTC
CASSLLAGKGRYGYTF
>TRBJ1-1|14|TRBV6-4|once|TRBD1
TGTGCCAGCAGGAGGGACAGGGGGAACACTGAAGCTTTCTTT
CASRRDRGNTEAFF
>TRBJ2-7|14|TRBV19|NA|NA
TGTGCCAGTAGTATAGGAGCGGGCCGATACGAGCAGTACTTC
CASSIGAGRYEQYF
>TRBJ2-2|19|TRBV7-3|NA|TRBD1
TGTGCCAGCAGCTTAACGGTTGTGAGAGGACAGGGAGGCACCGGGGAGCTGTTTTTT
CASSLTVVRGQGGTGELFF
>TRBJ1-1|15|TRBV5-1|few|NA
TGCGCCAGCAGCTCTACAGGGAGCCCTGACACTGAAGCTTTCTTT
CASSSTGSPDTEAFF
>TRBJ2-5|17|TRBV21-1|NA|NA
TGTGCCAGCAGCAAAGAGTCTGGGACAGGGGGGGGAGAGACCCAGTACTTC
CASSKESGTGGGETQYF
>TRBJ1-1|12|TRBV6-6|NA|NA
TGTGCCAGCAGCCCCACAGGGCCTGAAGCTTTCTTT
CASSPTGPEAFF
>TRBJ2-7|16|TRBV6-1|few|TRBD1
TGTGCCAGCAGTGGCGGACAGGGGGCGCCCCCCTACGAGCAGTACTTC
CASSGGQGAPPYEQYF
>TRBJ1-5|14|TRBV5-6|once|NA
TGTGCCAGCAGCTTAGGGGGTCCCAATCAGCCCCAGCATTTT
CASSLGGPNQPQHF
>TRBJ2-7|18|TRBV27|few|NA
TGTGCCAGCAGACCGGGACAACAGTCGGTTCGCCGATACTACGAGCAGTACTTC
CASRPGQQSVRRYYEQYF
>TRBJ2-7|15|TRBV30|NA|NA
TGTGCCTGGAGAGCAGTTACTCCGGACAGTCACGAGCAGTACTTC
CAWRAVTPDSHEQYF
>TRBJ1-2|13|TRBV19|NA|NA
TGTGCCAGTAGCCCAGGGGAGAGGTATGGCTACACCTTC
CASSPGERYGYTF
>TRBJ1-3|16|TRBV7-8|few|NA
TGTGCCAGCAGCCCACGGGACACCGCCTCTGGAAACACCATATATTTT
CASSPRDTASGNTIYF
>TRBJ2-1|19|TRBV6-4|few|TRBD1
TGTGCCAGCAGTTCTGGTCTGGGTCATCCGGGACAGCGCCACAATGAGCAGTTCTTC
CASSSGLGHPGQRHNEQFF
>TRBJ2-1|15|TRBV7-9|few|NA
TGTGCCAGCAGCTTGGGAGGGGGGGGGCCCCATGAGCAGTTCTTC
CASSLGGGGPHEQFF
>TRBJ1-2|13|TRBV19|NA|NA
TGTGCCAGTAGAACGGAGAGGGCGAGTGGCTACACCTTC
CASRTERASGYTF
>TRBJ1-2|13|TRBV2|NA|TRBD1
TGTGCCAGCCCTCCCGGACAGGATCTTGGCTACACCTTC
CASPPGQDLGYTF
>TRBJ2-7|13|TRBV7-9|NA|NA
TGTGCCAGCAGCTCCGGGACGGGAGACGAGCAGTACTTC
CASSSGTGDEQYF
>TRBJ2-7|13|TRBV7-8|NA|NA
TGTGCCAGCAGCTTAGCGCTCACTAGGGAGCAGTACTTC
CASSLALTREQYF
>TRBJ1-2|12|TRBV6-5|NA|NA
TGTGCCAGCAGAAGGGACACTTATGGCTACACCTTC
CASRRDTYGYTF
>TRBJ2-2|15|TRBV6-5|NA|NA
TGTGCCAGCAGTTACTCGATGGGGGGACCCGGGGAGCTGTTTTTT
CASSYSMGGPGELFF
>TRBJ1-2|13|TRBV6-5|NA|TRBD1
TGTGCCAGCAGGGGTACAGGGGATTCGGGCTACACCTTC
CASRGTGDSGYTF